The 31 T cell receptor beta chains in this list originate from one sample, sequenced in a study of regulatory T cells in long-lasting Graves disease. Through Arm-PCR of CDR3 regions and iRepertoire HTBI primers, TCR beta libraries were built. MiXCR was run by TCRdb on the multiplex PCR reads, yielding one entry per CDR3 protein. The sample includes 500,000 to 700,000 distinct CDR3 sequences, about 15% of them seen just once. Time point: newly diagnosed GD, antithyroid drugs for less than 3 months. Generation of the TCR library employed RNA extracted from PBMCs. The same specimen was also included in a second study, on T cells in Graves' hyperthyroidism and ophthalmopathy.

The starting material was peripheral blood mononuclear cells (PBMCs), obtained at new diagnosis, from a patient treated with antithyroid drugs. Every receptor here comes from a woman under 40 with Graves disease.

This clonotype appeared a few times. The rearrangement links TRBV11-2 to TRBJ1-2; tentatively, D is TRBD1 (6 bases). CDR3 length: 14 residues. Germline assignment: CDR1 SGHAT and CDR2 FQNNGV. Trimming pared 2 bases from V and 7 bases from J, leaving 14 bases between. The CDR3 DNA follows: TGTGCCAGCAGCTTATTGGGTACAGGGAGTGGCTACACCTTC. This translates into CASSLLGTGSGYTF.

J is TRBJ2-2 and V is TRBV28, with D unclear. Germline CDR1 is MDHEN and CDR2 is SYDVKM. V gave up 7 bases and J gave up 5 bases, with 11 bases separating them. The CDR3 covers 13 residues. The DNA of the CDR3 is TGTGCCAGCACCCTTGGGGTAACCGGGGAGCTGTTTTTT. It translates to CASTLGVTGELFF.

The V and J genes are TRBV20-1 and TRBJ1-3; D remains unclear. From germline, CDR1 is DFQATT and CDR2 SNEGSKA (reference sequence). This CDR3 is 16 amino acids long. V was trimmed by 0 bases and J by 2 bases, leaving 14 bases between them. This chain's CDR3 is CSARDRVVGAGNTIYF. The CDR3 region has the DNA TGCAGTGCTAGAGATCGAGTGGTTGGAGCTGGAAACACCATATATTTT.

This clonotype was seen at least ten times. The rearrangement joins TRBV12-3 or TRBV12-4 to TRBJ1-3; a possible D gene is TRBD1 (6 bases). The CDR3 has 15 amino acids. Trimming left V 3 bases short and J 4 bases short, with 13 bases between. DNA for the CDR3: TGTGCCAGCAGTTTCCCTAAGGGGGAGGGAAACACCATATATTTT. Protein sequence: CASSFPKGEGNTIYF.

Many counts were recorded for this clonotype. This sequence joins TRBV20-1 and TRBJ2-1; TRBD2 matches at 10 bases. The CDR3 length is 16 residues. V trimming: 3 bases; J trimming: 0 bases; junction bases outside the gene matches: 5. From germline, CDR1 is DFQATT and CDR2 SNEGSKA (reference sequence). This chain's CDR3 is CSASNPSGSSYNEQFF. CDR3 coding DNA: TGCAGTGCTAGTAATCCTAGCGGGAGCTCCTACAATGAGCAGTTCTTC.

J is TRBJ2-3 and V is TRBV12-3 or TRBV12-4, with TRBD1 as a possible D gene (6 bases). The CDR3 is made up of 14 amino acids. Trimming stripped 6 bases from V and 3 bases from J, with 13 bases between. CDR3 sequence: CASRQDSRTDTQYF. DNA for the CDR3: TGTGCCAGCAGGCAGGACAGCAGAACAGATACGCAGTATTTT.

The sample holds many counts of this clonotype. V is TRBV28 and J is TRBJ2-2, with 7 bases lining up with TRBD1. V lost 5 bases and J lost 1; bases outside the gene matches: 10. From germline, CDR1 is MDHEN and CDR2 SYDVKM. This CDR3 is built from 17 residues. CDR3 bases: TGTGCCAGCAGTCCGCATCCGGGACAGATGAACACCGGGGAGCTGTTTTTT. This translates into CASSPHPGQMNTGELFF.

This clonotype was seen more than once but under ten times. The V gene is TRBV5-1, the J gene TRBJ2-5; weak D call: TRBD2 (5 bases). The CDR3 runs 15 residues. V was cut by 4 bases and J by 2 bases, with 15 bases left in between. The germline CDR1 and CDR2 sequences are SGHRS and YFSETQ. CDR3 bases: TGCGCCAGCAGCCGGAGCCCTTGGGAGCAAGAGACCCAGTACTTC. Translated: CASSRSPWEQETQYF.

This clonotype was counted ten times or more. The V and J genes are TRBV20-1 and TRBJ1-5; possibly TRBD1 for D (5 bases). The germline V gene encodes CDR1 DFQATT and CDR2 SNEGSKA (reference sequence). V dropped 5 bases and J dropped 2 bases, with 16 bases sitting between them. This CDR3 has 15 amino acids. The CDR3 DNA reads TGCAGTGCTCTAACCCCGGGACTCCGCAATCAGCCCCAGCATTTT. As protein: CSALTPGLRNQPQHF.

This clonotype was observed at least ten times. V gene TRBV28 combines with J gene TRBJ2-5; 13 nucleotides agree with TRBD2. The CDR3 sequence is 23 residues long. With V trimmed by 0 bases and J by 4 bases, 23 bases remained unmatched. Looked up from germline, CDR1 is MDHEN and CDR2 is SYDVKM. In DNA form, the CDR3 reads TGTGCCAGCAGTTTATGGGAGAAGTCCCCTCTACCGGGACTAGCGGGAAATGTAGAGACCCAGTACTTC. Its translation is CASSLWEKSPLPGLAGNVETQYF.

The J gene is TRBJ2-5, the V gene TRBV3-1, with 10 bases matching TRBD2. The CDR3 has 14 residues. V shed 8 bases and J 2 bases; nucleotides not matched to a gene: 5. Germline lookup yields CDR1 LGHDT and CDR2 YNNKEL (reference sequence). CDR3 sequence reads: CASALAGDQETQYF. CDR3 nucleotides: TGTGCCAGCGCGCTAGCGGGGGATCAAGAGACCCAGTACTTC.

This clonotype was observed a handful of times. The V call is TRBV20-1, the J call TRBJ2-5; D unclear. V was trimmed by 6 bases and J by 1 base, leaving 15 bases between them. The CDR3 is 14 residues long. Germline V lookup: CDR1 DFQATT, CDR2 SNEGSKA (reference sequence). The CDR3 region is CSAVRAVLQETQYF. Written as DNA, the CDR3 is TGCAGTGCAGTCCGCGCGGTGCTCCAAGAGACCCAGTACTTC.

CDR3 in amino acids: CASSPYRGLTGELFF. CDR3 DNA: TGTGCCAGCAGCCCTTACAGGGGGCTGACCGGGGAGCTGTTTTTT. V usage is TRBV9 and J usage is TRBJ2-2; 9 nucleotides line up with TRBD1. The CDR3 is made up of 15 amino acids. J gave up 5 bases and V 4 bases, and 6 bases lay outside the gene matches. The germline gives CDR1 SGDLS, CDR2 YYNGEE.

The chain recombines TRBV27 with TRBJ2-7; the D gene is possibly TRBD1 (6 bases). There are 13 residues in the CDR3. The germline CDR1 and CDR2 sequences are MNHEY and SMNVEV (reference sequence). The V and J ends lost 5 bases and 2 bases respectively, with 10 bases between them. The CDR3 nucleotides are TGTGCCAGCAGTCATGGACAGCCCTACGAGCAGTACTTC. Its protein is CASSHGQPYEQYF.

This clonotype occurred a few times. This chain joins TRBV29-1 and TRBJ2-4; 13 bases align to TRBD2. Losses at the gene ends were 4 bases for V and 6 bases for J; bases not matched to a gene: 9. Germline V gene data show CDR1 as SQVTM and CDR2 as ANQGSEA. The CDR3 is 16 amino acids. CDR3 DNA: TGCAGCGTTGGTGACTGGACTAGCGGGAGCTTAAACATTCAGTACTTC. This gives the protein CSVGDWTSGSLNIQYF.

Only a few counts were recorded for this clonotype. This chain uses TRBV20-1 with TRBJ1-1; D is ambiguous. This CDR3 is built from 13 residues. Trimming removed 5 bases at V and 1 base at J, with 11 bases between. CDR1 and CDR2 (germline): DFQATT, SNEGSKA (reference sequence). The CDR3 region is CSAQLGPNTEAFF. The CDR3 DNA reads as TGCAGTGCTCAGTTGGGTCCGAACACTGAAGCTTTCTTT.

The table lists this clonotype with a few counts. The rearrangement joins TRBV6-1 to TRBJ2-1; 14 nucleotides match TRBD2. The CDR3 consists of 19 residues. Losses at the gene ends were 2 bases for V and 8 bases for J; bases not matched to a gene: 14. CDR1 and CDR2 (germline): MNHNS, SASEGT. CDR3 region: CASSERLAGGTAYAYEQFF. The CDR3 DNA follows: TGTGCCAGCAGTGAAAGACTAGCGGGAGGGACGGCGTACGCGTATGAGCAGTTCTTC.

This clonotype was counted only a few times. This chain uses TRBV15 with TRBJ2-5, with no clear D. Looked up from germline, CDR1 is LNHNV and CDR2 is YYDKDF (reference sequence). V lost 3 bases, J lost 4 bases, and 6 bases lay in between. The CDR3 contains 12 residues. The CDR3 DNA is TGTGCCACCAGCAGGGTACCAGAGACCCAGTACTTC. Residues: CATSRVPETQYF.

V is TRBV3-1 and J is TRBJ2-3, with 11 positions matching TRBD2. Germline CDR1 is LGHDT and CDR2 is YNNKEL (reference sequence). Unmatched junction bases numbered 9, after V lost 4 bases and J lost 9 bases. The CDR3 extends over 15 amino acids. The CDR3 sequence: CASSPPTSGIGTQYF. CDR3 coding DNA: TGTGCCAGCAGCCCCCCGACTAGCGGGATCGGGACGCAGTATTTT.

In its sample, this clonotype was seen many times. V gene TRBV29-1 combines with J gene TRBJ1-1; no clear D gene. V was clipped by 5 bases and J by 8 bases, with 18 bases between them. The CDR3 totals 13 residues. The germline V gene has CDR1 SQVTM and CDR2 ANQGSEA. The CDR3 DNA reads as TGCAGCGTTACAACTGCCCCTGCTCCCGAAGCTTTCTTT. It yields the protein CSVTTAPAPEAFF.

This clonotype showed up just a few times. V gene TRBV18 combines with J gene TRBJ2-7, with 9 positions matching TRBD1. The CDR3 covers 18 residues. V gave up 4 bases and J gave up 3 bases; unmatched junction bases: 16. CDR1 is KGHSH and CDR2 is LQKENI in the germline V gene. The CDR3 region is CASSLLAPGQGGGYEQYF. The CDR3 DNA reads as TGTGCCAGCTCACTCTTAGCCCCGGGACAGGGAGGAGGCTACGAGCAGTACTTC.

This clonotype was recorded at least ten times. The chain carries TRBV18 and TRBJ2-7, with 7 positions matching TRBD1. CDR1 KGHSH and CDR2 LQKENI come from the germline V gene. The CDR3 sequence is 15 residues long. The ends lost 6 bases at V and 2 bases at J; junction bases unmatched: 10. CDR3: CASSPTGELTYEQYF. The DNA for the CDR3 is TGTGCCAGCTCGCCCACAGGGGAACTCACCTACGAGCAGTACTTC.

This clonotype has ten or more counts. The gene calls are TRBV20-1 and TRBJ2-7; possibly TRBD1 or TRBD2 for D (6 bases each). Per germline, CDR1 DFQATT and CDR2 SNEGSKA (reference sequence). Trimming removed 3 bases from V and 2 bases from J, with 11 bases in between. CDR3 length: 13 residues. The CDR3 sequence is CSASFGGTYEQYF. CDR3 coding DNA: TGCAGTGCTAGCTTCGGGGGCACCTACGAGCAGTACTTC.

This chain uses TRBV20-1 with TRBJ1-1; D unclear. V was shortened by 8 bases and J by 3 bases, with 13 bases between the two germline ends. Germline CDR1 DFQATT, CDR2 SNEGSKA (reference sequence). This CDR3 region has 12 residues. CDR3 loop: CSTSNRDTEAFF. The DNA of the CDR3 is TGCAGTACTTCAAATCGGGACACTGAAGCTTTCTTT.

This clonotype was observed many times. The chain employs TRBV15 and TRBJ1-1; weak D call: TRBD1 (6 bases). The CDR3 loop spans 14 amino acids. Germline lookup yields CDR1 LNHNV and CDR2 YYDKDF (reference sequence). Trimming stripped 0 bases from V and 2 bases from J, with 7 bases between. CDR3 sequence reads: CATSRDRGNTEAFF. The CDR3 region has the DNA TGTGCCACCAGCAGAGACAGGGGCAACACTGAAGCTTTCTTT.

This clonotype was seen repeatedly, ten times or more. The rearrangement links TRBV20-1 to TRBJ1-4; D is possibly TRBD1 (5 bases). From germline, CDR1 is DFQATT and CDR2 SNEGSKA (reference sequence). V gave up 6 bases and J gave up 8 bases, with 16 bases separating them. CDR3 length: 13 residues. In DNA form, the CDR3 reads TGCAGTGCCCATGGGGGTAATAGAGAAAAACTGTTTTTT. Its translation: CSAHGGNREKLFF.

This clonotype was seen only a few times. Written as DNA, the CDR3 is TGCAGTGCCCACGGCATGGCTAGCGGGAGCATTTGGTCCAATGAGCAGTTCTTC. As protein: CSAHGMASGSIWSNEQFF. The rearrangement links TRBV20-1 to TRBJ2-1; 10 nucleotides line up with TRBD2. The CDR3 is made up of 18 amino acids. V lost 6 bases and J lost 6; bases outside the gene matches: 20. Per germline, CDR1 DFQATT and CDR2 SNEGSKA (reference sequence).

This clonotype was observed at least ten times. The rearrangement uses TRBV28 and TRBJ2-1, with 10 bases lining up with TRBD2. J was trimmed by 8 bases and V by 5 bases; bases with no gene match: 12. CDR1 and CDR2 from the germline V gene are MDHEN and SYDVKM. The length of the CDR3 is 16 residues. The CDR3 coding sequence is TGTGCCAGCAGTCCCCCCGGGCTAGCGGGAGTGGATGAGCAGTTCTTC. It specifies CASSPPGLAGVDEQFF.

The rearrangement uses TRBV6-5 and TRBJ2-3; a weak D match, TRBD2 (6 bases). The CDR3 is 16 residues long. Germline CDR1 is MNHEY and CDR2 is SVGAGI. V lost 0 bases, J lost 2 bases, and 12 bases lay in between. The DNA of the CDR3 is TGTGCCAGCAGTTACTCGGGACTCGCGAACACAGATACGCAGTATTTT. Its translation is CASSYSGLANTDTQYF.

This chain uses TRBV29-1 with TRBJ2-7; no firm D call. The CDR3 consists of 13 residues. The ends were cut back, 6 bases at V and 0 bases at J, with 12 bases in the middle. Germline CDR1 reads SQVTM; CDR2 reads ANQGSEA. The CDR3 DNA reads TGCAGCGTGGGATTGAAAAGCTCCTACGAGCAGTACTTC. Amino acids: CSVGLKSSYEQYF.

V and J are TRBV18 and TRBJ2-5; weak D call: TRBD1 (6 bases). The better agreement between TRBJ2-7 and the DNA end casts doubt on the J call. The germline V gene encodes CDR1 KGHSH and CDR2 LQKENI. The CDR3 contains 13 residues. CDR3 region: CASSSQGFYEQYF. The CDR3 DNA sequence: TGTGCCAGCTCAAGCCAGGGGTTCTACGAGCAGTACTTC.